What follows describes a single T cell receptor beta chain. The data are from a study of cytomegalovirus exposure and HLA in healthy donors. Looking at the study overall: The 110 or so validation repertoires were produced on the same platform as the 650 to 800 repertoires of the first cohort. This was reported in a later analysis.

The protocol was immunoSEQ multiplex PCR, while the TCRdb copy is restricted to in-frame clones and leaves out a portion. The sample contains about 160,000 clones, approximately 86% of which appear only once. Germline V gene lookup returns CDR1 SGHDT and CDR2 YYEEEE. Trimming shortened V by 1 base and J by 4 bases, and 18 bases separated the two germline ends. The CDR3 contains 16 residues. Sample: PBMCs. The sequence derives from a woman aged 18-29 years in good health and CMV-seronegative. This chain links TRBV5-6 with TRBJ2-7; TRBD1 is a possible D gene (6 bases). The CDR3 DNA sequence: TGTGCCAGCAGCTTGCGGGCAGGGGCGATGGGTTACGAGCAGTACTTC. Translation: CASSLRAGAMGYEQYF.